Listed below are T cell receptor beta chains from one sample, sequenced in a study of CD8+CD57+ T cells in acquired aplastic anemia. TCRdb recomputed calls from the reads with MiXCR, one row per CDR3 protein. The table shows more than 250,000 distinct CDR3 sequences, with around three fifths occurring only once. Sequenced material: sorted CD4+, CD8+, or CD8+CD57+ T cells (not recorded which) from PBMCs. The receptors were gathered from a human donor with severe aplastic anemia or a healthy control (not recorded which). Each CDR3 is given with its conserved first and last residue. The D gene is left open where the match is weak. Not every row has a clone size; where given, it reads once, few, many or a size class.

D gene,V gene,J gene,clone size,CDR3 protein,CDR3 DNA
TRBD2,TRBV19,TRBJ2-1,many,CASSRRRGGGADEQFF,TGTGCCAGTAGTAGGAGGCGGGGCGGGGGGGCCGATGAGCAGTTCTTC
TRBD1,TRBV10-3,TRBJ1-1,.,CAAKGQANTEAFF,TGTGCCGCCAAGGGACAGGCGAACACTGAAGCTTTCTTT
TRBD1,TRBV20-1,TRBJ1-5,.,CSARETGNSNQPQHF,TGCAGTGCTAGAGAGACAGGGAATAGCAATCAGCCCCAGCATTTT
.,TRBV18,TRBJ1-5,few,CASSPGSGPRGPQHF,TGTGCCAGCTCACCGGGTTCGGGTCCGCGGGGGCCCCAGCATTTT
.,TRBV20-1,TRBJ1-2,.,CSARDPPPNYGYTF,TGCAGTGCTAGAGATCCTCCTCCTAACTATGGCTACACCTTC
TRBD2,TRBV10-3,TRBJ2-3,.,CAISALAGGGDTQYF,TGTGCCATCAGTGCACTAGCGGGGGGTGGCGATACGCAGTATTTT
TRBD1,TRBV2,TRBJ1-6,.,CASLNPGQGGNSPLHF,TGTGCCAGTCTAAACCCCGGACAGGGGGGAAATTCACCCCTCCACTTT
TRBD1,TRBV20-1,TRBJ2-2,few,CSASGDRGNTGELFF,TGCAGTGCTAGCGGGGACAGGGGGAACACCGGGGAGCTGTTTTTT
.,TRBV6-5,TRBJ2-7,.,CASSYSARYEQYF,TGTGCCAGCAGTTACTCGGCTAGATACGAGCAGTACTTC
.,TRBV10-1,TRBJ1-4,.,CATYNGGEKLFF,TGTGCCACCTACAACGGAGGGGAAAAACTGTTTTTT
.,TRBV27,TRBJ1-3,few,CASSYGSGGNTIYF,TGTGCCAGCAGCTACGGGTCAGGGGGAAACACCATATATTTT
.,TRBV2,TRBJ1-6,many,CASIGTSGRNSPLHF,TGTGCCAGCATTGGGACGAGTGGCCGTAATTCACCCCTCCACTTT
.,TRBV5-1,TRBJ2-7,.,CASSRTTASYEQYF,TGCGCCAGCAGCAGAACGACAGCCTCCTACGAGCAGTACTTC
TRBD1,TRBV7-3,TRBJ2-3,.,CASSPGQGADTQYF,TGTGCCAGCAGCCCAGGACAGGGTGCAGATACGCAGTATTTT
TRBD1,TRBV29-1,TRBJ2-1,.,CSVPDRAYNEQFF,TGCAGCGTACCGGACAGGGCCTACAATGAGCAGTTCTTC
.,TRBV20-1,TRBJ2-5,few,CSARDPRTFEETQYF,TGCAGTGCTAGAGATCCAAGGACCTTCGAGGAGACCCAGTACTTC
TRBD1,TRBV7-9,TRBJ2-1,.,CASSSGTGDNEQFF,TGTGCCAGCAGCTCAGGGACAGGGGACAATGAGCAGTTCTTC
.,TRBV7-9,TRBJ2-7,few,CASSLQGSVSYEQYF,TGTGCCAGCAGCTTACAAGGGAGCGTTAGCTACGAGCAGTACTTC
.,TRBV20-1,TRBJ1-2,many,CSATGSDYGYTF,TGCAGTGCCACAGGGTCTGACTATGGCTACACCTTC
.,TRBV7-2,TRBJ2-5,.,CASSLVNPVGDQPQYF,TGTGCCAGCAGCTTAGTTAACCCCGTGGGAGATCAGCCCCAGTACTTC
TRBD2,TRBV10-1,TRBJ2-1,.,CASSEGLAPTYNEQFF,TGCGCCAGCAGTGAGGGACTAGCCCCTACCTACAATGAGCAGTTCTTC
.,TRBV7-2,TRBJ1-6,.,CASSLAGVGKGGNSPLHF,TGTGCCAGCAGCTTAGCAGGAGTCGGCAAGGGAGGGAATTCACCCCTCCACTTT
TRBD2,TRBV6-1,TRBJ2-2,many,CASGTSGGTGELFF,TGTGCCAGTGGGACTAGCGGGGGGACCGGGGAGCTGTTTTTT
TRBD2,TRBV7-9,TRBJ2-5,.,CASSLGGGGAQEAQYF,TGTGCCAGCTCCCTCGGGGGCGGGGGGGCGCAAGAGGCCCAGTACTTC
.,TRBV5-1,TRBJ1-1,.,CASSIDPGALNTEAFF,TGCGCCAGCAGCATAGATCCAGGGGCGTTGAACACTGAAGCTTTCTTT
.,TRBV25-1,TRBJ2-1,once,CASSPWSYEQFF,TGTGCCAGCAGTCCCTGGTCGTATGAGCAGTTCTTC
.,TRBV12-5,TRBJ2-3,.,CASGLANIWPLENSTDTQYF,TGTGCTAGTGGTTTGGCCAATATATGGCCTCTGGAGAATAGCACAGATACGCAGTATTTT
.,TRBV16,TRBJ2-5,many,CASSQFSGEETQYF,TGTGCCAGCAGCCAATTTTCAGGGGAAGAGACCCAGTACTTC
TRBD2,TRBV5-1,TRBJ2-1,.,CASSLRLAGGNNEQFF,TGCGCCAGCAGCTTACGGCTAGCGGGGGGGAACAATGAGCAGTTCTTC
.,TRBV15,TRBJ1-2,few,CATSRDQGYYGYTF,TGTGCCACCAGCAGAGACCAGGGATACTATGGCTACACCTTC
.,TRBV12-5,TRBJ2-7,.,CASGFMDGPYEQYF,TGTGCTAGTGGTTTTATGGACGGTCCCTACGAGCAGTACTTC
.,TRBV10-3,TRBJ2-5,many,CAISEYQGQTQYF,TGTGCCATCAGTGAGTACCAGGGACAGACCCAGTACTTC
TRBD2,TRBV4-1,TRBJ2-1,.,CVSSQDQDTPSGGAHEQFF,TGCGTCAGCAGCCAAGATCAGGACACCCCTAGCGGGGGGGCACATGAGCAGTTCTTC
.,TRBV18,TRBJ1-5,many,CASSPSPAGRNQPQHF,TGTGCCAGCTCACCGTCTCCGGCAGGCCGAAATCAGCCCCAGCATTTT
.,TRBV24-1,TRBJ2-6,many,CATSDLNGDSGANVLTF,TGTGCCACCAGTGATTTAAATGGGGACTCTGGGGCCAACGTCCTGACTTTC
TRBD1,TRBV20-1,TRBJ1-1,.,CSARGQGTMNTEAFF,TGCAGTGCTAGAGGACAGGGGACCATGAACACTGAAGCTTTCTTT